This T cell receptor (beta chain) is from a study of blood T cells in healthy people across ages. The germline CDR1 and CDR2 sequences are ENHRY and SYGVKD. The CDR3 covers 13 residues. The ends lost 11 bases at V and 3 bases at J; junction bases unmatched: 9. A sample-barcoded 5' primer and a J-beta primer mix were used in a second PCR of roughly 6 to 11 cycles. TCRdb re-called the 5' RACE reads with MiXCR, one entry per CDR3 protein. The table lists fewer than 2 million distinct CDR3 sequences, about 39% of them singletons, with about 23% in the top ten. This clonotype was counted a few times. The receptor was isolated from a human donor in good health. This rearrangement joins TRBV10-3 to TRBJ1-1; TRBD1 agrees at 7 bases. The sample comprised blood. In DNA, the CDR3 is TGTGCCTCCAGGGGGGCTGGGGACACTGAAGCTTTCTTT. It specifies CASRGAGDTEAFF.